This T cell receptor beta chain derives from a study of blood T cell repertoires in COVID-19. The assay was immunoSEQ multiplex PCR, and TCRdb's table has in-frame clones only and misses some. The table lists around 250,000 clones, approximately 90% of them singletons. The table lists this clone with a few counts. The CDR3 is made up of 16 amino acids. CDR1 LGHNA and CDR2 YNFKEQ come from the germline V gene. With 2 bases removed from V and 5 bases from J, the gap between germline ends came to 13 bases. Sequencing was done on a sample of PBMCs or T cells enriched from blood (not recorded which). This sequence joins TRBV4-2 and TRBJ1-6; D unclear. The source of this sequence is a man aged 40-49 years who had been exposed to COVID-19. CDR3 region: CASSQLASGNNSPLHF. CDR3 DNA sequence: TGTGCCAGCAGCCAATTGGCTTCGGGGAATAATTCACCCCTCCACTTT.